In this sample, the clone carrying this T cell receptor (beta chain) turned up a few times. The antigen is unknown. Among the patients, none had received any treatment before thyroid surgery. This entry belongs to a study of metastatic and nonmetastatic thyroid tumors. Overall study: Repertoire data that came from the blood and tumor or nodule tissue of malignant and benign thyroid patients were compared.

Authors' analysis steps: Building a distant-metastasis classifier for papillary thyroid cancer drew on CDR3 differences across clinicopathological groups. MiXCR reprocessed the PCR reads for TCRdb. These V and J calls are TCRdb output, not the study's own analysis. This table holds 35,000 to 50,000 clones, 9.5% to 13% found once. The CDR3 has 14 residues. Trimming took off 0 bases at V and 4 bases at J, with 10 bases between the two ends. From germline, CDR1 is SQVTM and CDR2 ANQGSEA. Study results and caveats: It was reported that TCR beta diversity was significantly higher in malignant thyroid tumors than benign nodules, in blood and tumor.

Sequences were obtained from blood. This TCR was sampled from a male donor with papillary thyroid cancer or a benign thyroid nodule (not recorded which). Some clones in this sample may be carry-over from other donors' samples. The genes are TRBV29-1 and TRBJ2-4; tentatively, D is TRBD1 (6 bases). The CDR3 bases are TGCAGCGTTGAAGAGGGCGGACAGAAAAACATTCAGTACTTC. This gives the protein CSVEEGGQKNIQYF.